Each of the 10 T cell receptor beta chains below was sequenced from the same sample in a study of tumor and adjacent non-tumor tissue in lung cancer. The template was RNA from unsorted bulk tissue. More than 3 cm separated this lung sample from the edge of the tumor. TCRbeta libraries were built with three rounds of nested PCR, modified from ARM-PCR. From the multiplex PCR reads, TCRdb called clonotypes with MiXCR, one entry per CDR3 protein. The sample has 70,000 to 95,000 distinct CDR3 sequences, about 80% seen once. The sample taken for sequencing was distant non-tumor lung tissue. The receptor source for this set is a man between 65 and 85 years old with non-small cell lung cancer.

The V call is TRBV6-2 or TRBV6-3, the J call TRBJ2-3; no clear D gene. V gave up 9 bases and J gave up 10 bases, with 29 bases separating them. Germline CDR1 is MNHEY and CDR2 is SVGEGT. CDR3 length: 16 residues. The CDR3 DNA is TGTGCCAGTAGTCAGAATGAGATACTGGTGTCGGATGCGCAGTATTTT. Amino acid sequence: CASSQNEILVSDAQYF.

A single count supports this clonotype. The chain uses TRBV12-3 or TRBV12-4 and TRBJ2-5, with TRBD2 matching 10 bases. This CDR3 region has 15 residues. The CDR3 nucleotides are TGTGTCGGCAGCAGGCTAGCGGGAGTGGTGGAGACCCAGTACTTC. Translating gives CVGSRLAGVVETQYF.

Worth noting for this clonotype: This could be a read error, since a much larger clone is one nucleotide away. The chain links TRBV20-1 to TRBJ1-2, with D tentatively TRBD1 (6 bases). The CDR3 loop spans 14 amino acids. Germline loops: CDR1 DFQATT, CDR2 SNEGSKA (reference sequence). The CDR3 loop is CTAQGGKPNYGYTF. CDR3 nucleotides: TGCACTGCCCAAGGGGGGAAACCCAACTATGGCTACACCTTC.

This clonotype occurred many times. The V call is TRBV4-1, the J call TRBJ2-7, with D possibly TRBD2 on 5 matching bases. V was pared by 0 bases and J by 6 bases, with 18 bases between. Germline V gene lookup returns CDR1 MGHRA and CDR2 YSYEKL. This CDR3 contains 16 residues. This CDR3 reads CASSQDRTPATREQYF. The CDR3 DNA follows: TGCGCCAGCAGCCAAGATCGGACTCCGGCAACTCGCGAGCAGTACTTC.

Comments on this clonotype: The conserved phenylalanine or tryptophan normally closing the CDR3 is absent here, so this likely arose from a read error. The chain has TRBV11-3 and TRBJ2-1; unclear D gene. Germline V CDR1 and CDR2: SGHNT, YENEEA. Between the trimmed V and J ends, which lost 6 bases and 8 bases, there was a span of 14 bases. The CDR3 contains 13 residues. The CDR3 nucleotides read TGTGCCAGCAGTTCCATCCGTCCCGATGAGCAGTTCTAC. Its translation is CASSSIRPDEQFY.

A word on this clonotype: This likely comes from a read error, as the CDR3 has no conserved phenylalanine or tryptophan at its end. The DNA is omitted, as the CDR3 cannot be located on it reliably, and the CDR3 follows TCRdb's listing. The CDR3 protein is CASTATGMGAYGYNL. The genes are TRBV6-5 and TRBJ1-2; the D call of TRBD1 is as the table states it, not checked on the DNA. The length of the CDR3 is 15 amino acids, counting both ends. CDR1 MNHEY and CDR2 SVGAGI come from the germline V gene.

The chain has TRBV28 and TRBJ2-1; D uncertain. Germline CDR1 is MDHEN and CDR2 is SYDVKM. Trimming left V 8 bases short and J 6 bases short, with 17 bases between. The CDR3 covers 14 residues. CDR3 region: CASDSIRNGNEQFF. Here the CDR3 DNA reads TGTGCCAGCGATAGTATCAGGAATGGCAATGAGCAGTTCTTC.

This clonotype appeared once. The rearrangement links TRBV2 to TRBJ2-3; 13 bases agree with TRBD2. V trimming: 3 bases; J trimming: 2 bases; junction bases outside the gene matches: 8. Germline values: CDR1 SNHLY, CDR2 FYNNEI. The CDR3 extends over 18 amino acids. The CDR3 DNA is TGTGCCAGCAGTGAGGGGACTAGCGGGACATACGCCACAGATACGCAGTATTTT. Protein sequence: CASSEGTSGTYATDTQYF.

Note on this clonotype: At one boundary the junction diverges from the germline segment, which might be a read error. The chain joins TRBV6-6 to TRBJ2-1; D is possibly TRBD2 (5 bases). Germline CDR1 MNHNY, CDR2 SVGAGI (reference sequence). This CDR3 region has 17 residues. Here the CDR3 reads CVSSYSSGSRSYNEQFF. CDR3 coding DNA: TGTGTCAGCAGTTACTCTAGTGGGAGTCGCTCCTACAATGAGCAGTTCTTC.

Turning to this clonotype: A much bigger clone sits one base away, suggesting this may be a read error. This rearrangement joins TRBV20-1 to TRBJ2-5; tentatively, D is TRBD1 or TRBD2 (5 bases each). CDR3 length: 15 amino acids. Germline lookup yields CDR1 DFQATT and CDR2 SNEGSKA (reference sequence). The CDR3, as DNA: TGCAGTGCTTCAGTTAGCCGACAGCGACAAGGGACCCATTACTTC. Protein sequence: CSASVSRQRQGTHYF.